This T cell receptor beta chain is drawn from a study of liver allograft versus peripheral blood T cells. Study overall: The authors compared T cell receptor repertoires in transplanted livers with recipients' peripheral blood repertoires.

General study findings and limits: Liver allograft repertoires of T cell receptors reportedly diverged from peripheral blood repertoires.

TCRdb redid the calling of the reads with MiXCR, one entry per CDR3 protein. This sample has thousands of distinct CDR3 sequences, with approximately 16% found just once. This clonotype was seen repeatedly, ten times or more. The antigen is not known. CDR3 length: 13 amino acids. V trimming: 6 bases; J trimming: 8 bases; junction bases outside the gene matches: 7. Germline V gene sequence: CDR1 LNHDA, CDR2 SQIVND (reference sequence). This TCR derives from a human patient who had a liver transplant. Some T cells could come from the graft donor. This sequence joins TRBV19 and TRBJ1-2, with 9 bases identical to TRBD1. The CDR3, as DNA: TGTGCCAGTAGCCTGGGACAGGGAGGAGGCTACACCTTC. This sequence encodes CASSLGQGGGYTF.